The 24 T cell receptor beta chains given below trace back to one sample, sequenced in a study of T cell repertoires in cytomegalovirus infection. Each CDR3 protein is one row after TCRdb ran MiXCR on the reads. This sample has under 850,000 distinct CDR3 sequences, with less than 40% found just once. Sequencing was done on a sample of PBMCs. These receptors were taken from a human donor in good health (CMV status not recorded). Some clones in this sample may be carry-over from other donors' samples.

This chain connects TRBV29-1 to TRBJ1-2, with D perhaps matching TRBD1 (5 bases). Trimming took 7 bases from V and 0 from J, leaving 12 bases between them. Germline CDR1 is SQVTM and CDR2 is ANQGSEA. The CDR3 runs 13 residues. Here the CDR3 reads CSAPGPANYGYTF. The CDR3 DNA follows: TGCAGCGCCCCGGGACCGGCTAACTATGGCTACACCTTC.

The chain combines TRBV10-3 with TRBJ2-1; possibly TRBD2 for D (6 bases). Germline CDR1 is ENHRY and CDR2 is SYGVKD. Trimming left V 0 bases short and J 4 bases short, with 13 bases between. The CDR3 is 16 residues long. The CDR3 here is CAISESTGGSYNEQFF. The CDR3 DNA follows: TGTGCCATCAGTGAGTCGACCGGGGGTTCTTACAATGAGCAGTTCTTC.

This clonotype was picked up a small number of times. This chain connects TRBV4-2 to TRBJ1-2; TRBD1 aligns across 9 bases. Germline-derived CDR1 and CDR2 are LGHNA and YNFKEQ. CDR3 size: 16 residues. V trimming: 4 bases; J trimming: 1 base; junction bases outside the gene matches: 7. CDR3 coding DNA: TGTGCCAGCAGCCGGGACAGGGAGGGAGATAACTATGGCTACACCTTC. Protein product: CASSRDREGDNYGYTF.

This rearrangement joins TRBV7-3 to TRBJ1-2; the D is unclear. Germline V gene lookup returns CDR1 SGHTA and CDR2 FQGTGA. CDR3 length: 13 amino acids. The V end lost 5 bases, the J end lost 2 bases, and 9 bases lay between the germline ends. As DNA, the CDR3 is TGTGCCAGCAGCCAAAGGGCGAACTATGGCTACACCTTC. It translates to CASSQRANYGYTF.

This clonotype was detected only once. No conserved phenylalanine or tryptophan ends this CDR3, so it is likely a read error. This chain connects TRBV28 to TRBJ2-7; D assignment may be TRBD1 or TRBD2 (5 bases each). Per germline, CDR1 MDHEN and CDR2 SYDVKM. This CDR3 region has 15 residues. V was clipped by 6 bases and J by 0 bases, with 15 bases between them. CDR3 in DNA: TGTGCCAGCAGGTATGGGGGATCCCACTCCTACGAGCAGTACTTA. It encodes CASRYGGSHSYEQYL.

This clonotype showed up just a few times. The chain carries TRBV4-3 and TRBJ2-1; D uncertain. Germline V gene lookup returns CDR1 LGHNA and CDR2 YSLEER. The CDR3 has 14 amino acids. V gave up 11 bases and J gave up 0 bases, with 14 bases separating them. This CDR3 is CAFYPGSSYNEQFF. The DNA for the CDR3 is TGCGCCTTCTACCCCGGCAGCTCCTACAATGAGCAGTTCTTC.

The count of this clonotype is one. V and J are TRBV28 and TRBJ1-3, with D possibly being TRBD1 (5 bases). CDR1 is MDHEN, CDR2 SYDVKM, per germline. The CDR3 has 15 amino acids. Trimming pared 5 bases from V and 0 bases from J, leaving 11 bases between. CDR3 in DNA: TGTGCCAGCAGTGCCCGACAGCTCTCTGGAAACACCATATATTTT. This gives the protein CASSARQLSGNTIYF. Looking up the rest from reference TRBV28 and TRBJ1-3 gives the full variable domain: DVKVTQSSRYLVKRTGEKVFLECVQDMDHENMFWYRQDPGLGLRLIYFSYDVKMKEKGDIPEGYSVSREKKERFSLILESASTNQTSMYLCASSARQLSGNTIYFGEGSWLTVV.

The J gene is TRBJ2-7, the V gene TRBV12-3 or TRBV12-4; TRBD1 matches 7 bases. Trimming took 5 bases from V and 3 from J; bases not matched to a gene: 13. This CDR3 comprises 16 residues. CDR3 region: CASSTRDRQLDYEQYF. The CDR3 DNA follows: TGTGCCAGCAGTACCCGGGACAGACAACTCGACTACGAGCAGTACTTC.

CDR3 protein: CASIPGGGSRYNEQFF. CDR3 in DNA: TGCGCCAGCATCCCAGGCGGGGGGTCTCGGTACAATGAGCAGTTCTTC. The V call is TRBV5-1, the J call TRBJ2-1; 8 bases line up with TRBD2. The V segment lost 6 bases and the J segment 4 bases; nucleotides outside the gene matches: 12. Germline V CDR1 and CDR2: SGHRS, YFSETQ. The CDR3 has 16 residues.

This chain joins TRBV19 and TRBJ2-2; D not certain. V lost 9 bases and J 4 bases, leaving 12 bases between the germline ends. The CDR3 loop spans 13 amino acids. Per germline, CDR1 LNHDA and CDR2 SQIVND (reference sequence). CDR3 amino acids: CASEVSGTGELFF. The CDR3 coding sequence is TGTGCCAGCGAGGTATCGGGCACCGGGGAGCTGTTTTTT.

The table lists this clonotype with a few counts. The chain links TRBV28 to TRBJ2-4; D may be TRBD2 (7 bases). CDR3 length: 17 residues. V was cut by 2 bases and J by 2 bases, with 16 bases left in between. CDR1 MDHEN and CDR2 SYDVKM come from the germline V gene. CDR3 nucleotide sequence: TGTGCCAGCAGTTTAACCGGGGGGCTCGGGACCAAAAACATTCAGTACTTC. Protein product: CASSLTGGLGTKNIQYF.

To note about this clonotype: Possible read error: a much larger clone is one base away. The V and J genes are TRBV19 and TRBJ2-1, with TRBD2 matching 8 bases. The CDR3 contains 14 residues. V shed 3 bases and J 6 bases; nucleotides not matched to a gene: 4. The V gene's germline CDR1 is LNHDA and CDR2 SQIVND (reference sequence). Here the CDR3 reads CASSMSGSINEQFF. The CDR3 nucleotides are TGTGCCAGTAGTATGAGCGGGAGTATCAATGAGCAGTTCTTC. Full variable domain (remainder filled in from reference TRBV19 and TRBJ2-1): DGGITQSPKYLFRKEGQNVTLSCEQNLNHDAMYWYRQDPGQGLRLIYYSQIVNDFQKGDIAEGYSVSREKKESFPLTVTSAQKNPTAFYLCASSMSGSINEQFFGPGTRLTVL.

CDR3: CASFMASRTGELFF. The CDR3 nucleotides are TGTGCCAGCTTTATGGCTAGCAGGACCGGGGAGCTGTTTTTT. The chain recombines TRBV6-1 with TRBJ2-2, with D possibly being TRBD2 (5 bases). CDR1 and CDR2 from the germline V gene are MNHNS and SASEGT. V gave up 8 bases and J gave up 5 bases, with 15 bases separating them. The CDR3 runs 14 residues.

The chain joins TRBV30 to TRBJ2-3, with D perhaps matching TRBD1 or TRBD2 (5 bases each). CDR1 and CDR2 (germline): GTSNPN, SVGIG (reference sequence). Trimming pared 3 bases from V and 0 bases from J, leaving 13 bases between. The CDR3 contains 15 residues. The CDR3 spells CAWRGRQPSTDTQYF. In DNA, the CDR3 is TGTGCCTGGAGGGGGAGACAGCCTAGCACAGATACGCAGTATTTT.

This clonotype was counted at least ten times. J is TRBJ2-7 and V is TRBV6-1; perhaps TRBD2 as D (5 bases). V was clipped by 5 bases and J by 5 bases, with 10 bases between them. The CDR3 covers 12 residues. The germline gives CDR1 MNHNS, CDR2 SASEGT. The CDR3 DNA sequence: TGTGCCAGCAGTCAGGACTTGGACGAGCAGTACTTC. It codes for CASSQDLDEQYF.

CDR3 residues: CSVGRGSGGDTQYF. The CDR3 coding sequence is TGCAGCGTGGGACGGGGTAGCGGGGGAGATACGCAGTATTTT. V and J are TRBV29-1 and TRBJ2-3, with 9 nucleotides matching TRBD2. The junction had 9 bases not matched to a gene; V was cut back by 6 bases and J by 5 bases. The CDR3 has 14 residues. Germline CDR1 SQVTM, CDR2 ANQGSEA.

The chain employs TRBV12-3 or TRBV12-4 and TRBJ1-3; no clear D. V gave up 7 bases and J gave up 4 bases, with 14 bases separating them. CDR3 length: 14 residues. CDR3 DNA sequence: TGTGCCAGCACTCTAGACCAGTCAGGAAACACCATATATTTT. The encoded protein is CASTLDQSGNTIYF.

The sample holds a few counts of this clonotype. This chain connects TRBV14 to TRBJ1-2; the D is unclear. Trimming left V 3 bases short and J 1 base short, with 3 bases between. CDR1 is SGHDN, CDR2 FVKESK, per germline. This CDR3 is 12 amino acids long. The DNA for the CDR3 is TGTGCCAGCAGCCAGGTTAACTATGGCTACACCTTC. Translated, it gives CASSQVNYGYTF.

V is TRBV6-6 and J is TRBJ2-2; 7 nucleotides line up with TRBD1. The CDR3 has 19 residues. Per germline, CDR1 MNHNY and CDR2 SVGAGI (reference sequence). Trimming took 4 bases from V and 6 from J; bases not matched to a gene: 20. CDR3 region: CASSSPGTDPWALSGELFF. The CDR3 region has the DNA TGTGCCAGCAGTTCTCCCGGGACAGACCCCTGGGCTCTCTCCGGGGAGCTGTTTTTT.

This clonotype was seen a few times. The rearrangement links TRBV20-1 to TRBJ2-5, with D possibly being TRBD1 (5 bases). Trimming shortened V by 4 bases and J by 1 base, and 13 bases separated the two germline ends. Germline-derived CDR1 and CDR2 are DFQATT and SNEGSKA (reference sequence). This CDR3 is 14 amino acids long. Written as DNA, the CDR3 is TGCAGTGCTAACTTAGGTGGGGCCCAAGAGACCCAGTACTTC. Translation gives CSANLGGAQETQYF.

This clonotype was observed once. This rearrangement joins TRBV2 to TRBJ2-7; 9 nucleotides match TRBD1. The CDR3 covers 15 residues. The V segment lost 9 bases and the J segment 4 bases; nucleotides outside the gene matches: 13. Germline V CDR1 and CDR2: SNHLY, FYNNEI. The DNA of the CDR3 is TGTGCCAGTGGAACCTTTACAGGGGGCGGATACGAGCAGTACGTC. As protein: CASGTFTGGGYEQYV.

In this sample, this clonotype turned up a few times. CDR3 bases: TGTGCCAGCATCCCTTCGACTAGCGGGAACTACGAGCAGTACTTC. It codes for CASIPSTSGNYEQYF. V is TRBV6-2 or TRBV6-3 and J is TRBJ2-7; 11 bases match TRBD2. Trimming at V came to 7 bases and at J to 3 bases, leaving 8 bases not matched to a gene. Per germline, CDR1 MNHEY and CDR2 SVGEGT. This CDR3 contains 15 residues.

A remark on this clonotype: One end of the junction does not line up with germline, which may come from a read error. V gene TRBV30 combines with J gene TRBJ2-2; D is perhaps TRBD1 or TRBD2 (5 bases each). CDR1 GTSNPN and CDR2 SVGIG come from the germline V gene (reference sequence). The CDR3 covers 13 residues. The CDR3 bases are TGTGCCTGGAGTGTTGTGGACACCGGGGAGATGTTTTTT. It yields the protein CAWSVVDTGEMFF.

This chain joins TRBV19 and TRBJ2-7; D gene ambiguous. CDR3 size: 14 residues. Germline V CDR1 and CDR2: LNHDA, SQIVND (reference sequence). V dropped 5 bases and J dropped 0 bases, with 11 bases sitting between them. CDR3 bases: TGTGCCAGTAGTTCAACTTCCCGCTCCTACGAGCAGTACTTC. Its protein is CASSSTSRSYEQYF.